This T cell receptor beta chain was profiled in a study of blood T cells in healthy people across ages. For the study at large: The template switching approach captured approximately one barcoded beta molecule for every two T cells. Regarding the study as a whole: CMV status of donors was unknown, possibly confounding expanded clonotype changes.

Primers used in a second PCR of roughly 6 to 11 cycles were a sample-barcoded 5' primer and a J-beta primer mix. Each CDR3 protein is one row after TCRdb ran MiXCR on the 5' RACE reads. The table has more than 750,000 distinct CDR3 sequences, 25% to 35% seen once. This clonotype came up once. What it binds is unknown. Trimming took 4 bases from V and 7 from J, leaving 13 bases between them. This CDR3 has 13 amino acids. Germline values: CDR1 MNHEY, CDR2 SVGEGT. These records were also assigned to another study, of T cells of mothers and their children.

The specimen was blood. The chain carries TRBV6-2 or TRBV6-3 and TRBJ1-2; D gene unclear. This TCR was recovered from a woman between 35 and 50 years old in good health. The DNA of the CDR3 is TGTGCCAGCAGTTTCGTCGGGCTCTCTGGCTACACCTTC. It yields the protein CASSFVGLSGYTF.